Here is one T cell receptor beta chain with its context. This sample was included in a study of blood T cell repertoires in COVID-19. Study-wide context: Donors in the United States, Italy and Spain gave samples during acute or convalescent COVID-19.

The CDR3 consists of 15 residues. J lost 4 bases, V lost 2 bases, and 4 bases had no gene match. Germline lookup yields CDR1 MNHEY and CDR2 SVGEGT. Clones were read by immunoSEQ multiplex PCR, and TCRdb kept only the in-frame ones, dropping some. This sample has about 80,000 clones; more than 70% occur once, and the top ten carry less than 9%. The chain recombines TRBV6-2 or TRBV6-3 with TRBJ2-1; 8 nucleotides agree with TRBD1. Material for sequencing was peripheral blood. The receptor was isolated from an elderly woman with acute or convalescent COVID-19. Here the CDR3 reads CASSYGQGPYNEQFF. The DNA of the CDR3 is TGTGCCAGCAGTTACGGACAGGGCCCGTACAATGAGCAGTTCTTC.